This T cell receptor (beta chain) was captured by sequencing in a study of blood T cell repertoires in COVID-19. The repertoire was sequenced with immunoSEQ multiplex PCR; TCRdb's copy has only in-frame clones and lacks some. The table shows roughly 90,000 clones, with roughly 89% occurring only once. Trimming shortened V by 6 bases and J by 5 bases, and 11 bases separated the two germline ends. From germline, CDR1 is SQVTM and CDR2 ANQGSEA. The CDR3 has 12 residues. Sequencing was done on a sample of peripheral blood. The receptor comes from a man in his fifties or sixties with acute or convalescent COVID-19. The V and J genes are TRBV29-1 and TRBJ1-5; unclear D gene. For the CDR3, the DNA is TGCAGCGTCCAATCCGGAGATCAGCCCCAGCATTTT. The encoded protein is CSVQSGDQPQHF.